This T cell receptor (beta chain) was obtained from a study of blood T cell repertoires in COVID-19. The method was immunoSEQ multiplex PCR; TCRdb's version includes in-frame clones alone and lacks a portion of them. The sample holds a few hundred thousand clones, about 85% seen once. From germline, CDR1 is SEHNR and CDR2 FQNEAQ (reference sequence). V shed 8 bases and J 8 bases; nucleotides not matched to a gene: 4. The CDR3 runs to 11 residues. The V gene is TRBV7-9, the J gene TRBJ2-3, with 7 bases fitting TRBD2. The receptor was derived from a woman between 18 and 29 years old who had recovered from COVID-19. Sample: peripheral blood. CDR3 loop: CASASGTTQYF. CDR3 DNA: TGTGCCAGCGCTAGCGGTACTACGCAGTATTTT.